These T cell receptor beta chains were read from a single sample in a study of blood T cell repertoires in COVID-19. Profiling relied on immunoSEQ multiplex PCR, and the TCRdb table lists in-frame clones only, not all of them. The table has 110,000 to 150,000 clones, 84% seen once. Input material: peripheral blood. All receptors derive from a human donor in a cohort sampled during active COVID-19. CDR3s include the opening cysteine and the closing phenylalanine or tryptophan. Each record gives: D gene, J gene, V gene, clone size, CDR3 protein, CDR3 DNA. A D gene is named only where the DNA matches it firmly. Rows give clone size only sometimes, using once, few, many, or a class for an expanded clone.

d_gene: NA
j_gene: TRBJ1-2
v_gene: TRBV4-2
abundance: once
CDR3aa: CASSQELGPSSGYGYTF
CDR3nt: TGTGCCAGCAGCCAAGAACTGGGGCCGTCATCTGGCTATGGCTACACCTTC

d_gene: TRBD1
j_gene: TRBJ1-2
v_gene: TRBV7-8
abundance: NA
CDR3aa: CASSRDRGRTNGYTF
CDR3nt: TGTGCCAGCAGCCGAGACAGGGGGCGAACCAATGGCTACACCTTC

d_gene: NA
j_gene: TRBJ2-3
v_gene: TRBV5-4
abundance: NA
CDR3aa: CASSLRGTDTQYF
CDR3nt: TGTGCCAGCAGCTTGAGGGGAACGGATACGCAGTATTTT

d_gene: TRBD1
j_gene: TRBJ2-1
v_gene: TRBV30
abundance: NA
CDR3aa: CAWVRDRGNEQFF
CDR3nt: TGTGCCTGGGTCCGGGACAGGGGCAATGAGCAGTTCTTC

d_gene: TRBD2
j_gene: TRBJ2-1
v_gene: TRBV7-8
abundance: medium-sized
CDR3aa: CASSFRLAGGDEQFF
CDR3nt: TGTGCCAGCAGCTTTCGACTAGCGGGAGGAGATGAGCAGTTCTTC

d_gene: NA
j_gene: TRBJ1-1
v_gene: TRBV10-3
abundance: NA
CDR3aa: CAISDDSKNTEAFF
CDR3nt: TGTGCCATCAGTGACGACAGCAAGAACACTGAAGCTTTCTTT

d_gene: TRBD2
j_gene: TRBJ2-2
v_gene: TRBV10-3
abundance: many
CDR3aa: CAMNPGGFTGELFF
CDR3nt: TGTGCCATGAACCCGGGAGGATTTACCGGGGAGCTGTTTTTT

d_gene: NA
j_gene: TRBJ2-3
v_gene: TRBV11-2
abundance: NA
CDR3aa: CASSLAGTVKDTQYF
CDR3nt: TGTGCCAGCAGCTTAGCGGGAACCGTGAAGGATACGCAGTATTTT

d_gene: NA
j_gene: TRBJ2-2
v_gene: TRBV11-1
abundance: NA
CDR3aa: CASRAGTNTGELFF
CDR3nt: TGTGCCAGCAGAGCAGGAACGAACACCGGGGAGCTGTTTTTT

d_gene: NA
j_gene: TRBJ1-2
v_gene: TRBV3-1/TRBV3-2
abundance: NA
CDR3aa: CASSQDYRAPKGYTF
CDR3nt: TGTGCCAGCAGCCAAGATTACAGGGCCCCTAAGGGCTACACCTTC

d_gene: NA
j_gene: TRBJ2-7
v_gene: TRBV5-4
abundance: NA
CDR3aa: CASSPRGAGPGEQYF
CDR3nt: TGTGCCAGCAGCCCCCGGGGAGCGGGCCCCGGCGAGCAGTACTTC

d_gene: NA
j_gene: TRBJ2-5
v_gene: TRBV27
abundance: NA
CDR3aa: CASSLSGTTRGETQYF
CDR3nt: TGTGCCAGCAGTCTATCCGGGACCACCCGGGGGGAGACCCAGTACTTC

d_gene: TRBD2
j_gene: TRBJ2-1
v_gene: TRBV19
abundance: NA
CDR3aa: CASSIRPGRGVGNEQFF
CDR3nt: TGTGCCAGTAGTATACGCCCCGGGCGGGGGGTAGGAAATGAGCAGTTCTTC

d_gene: TRBD2
j_gene: TRBJ2-3
v_gene: TRBV25-1
abundance: NA
CDR3aa: CASSERTSTLNTDTQYF
CDR3nt: TGTGCCAGCAGTGAAAGGACTAGTACTCTTAACACAGATACGCAGTATTTT

d_gene: NA
j_gene: TRBJ2-2
v_gene: TRBV27
abundance: NA
CDR3aa: CASSPNTGELFF
CDR3nt: TGTGCCAGCAGTCCAAACACCGGGGAGCTGTTTTTT

d_gene: NA
j_gene: TRBJ1-5
v_gene: TRBV7-9
abundance: once
CDR3aa: CASSLPGDNQPQHF
CDR3nt: TGTGCCAGCAGCTTACCCGGAGACAATCAGCCCCAGCATTTT

d_gene: NA
j_gene: TRBJ1-1
v_gene: TRBV14
abundance: few
CDR3aa: CASSQDQGVNTEAFF
CDR3nt: TGTGCCAGCAGCCAAGATCAAGGAGTGAACACTGAAGCTTTCTTT

d_gene: TRBD1
j_gene: TRBJ1-2
v_gene: TRBV7-3
abundance: NA
CDR3aa: CASSATGESGYTF
CDR3nt: TGTGCCAGCAGCGCCACAGGGGAGTCTGGCTACACCTTC

d_gene: NA
j_gene: TRBJ1-5
v_gene: TRBV21-1
abundance: few
CDR3aa: CASSGPGVPPQHF
CDR3nt: TGTGCCAGCAGCGGCCCAGGGGTCCCGCCCCAGCATTTT

d_gene: NA
j_gene: TRBJ2-1
v_gene: TRBV19
abundance: NA
CDR3aa: CASSRVGAYYNEQFF
CDR3nt: TGTGCCAGTTCGCGCGTGGGGGCTTACTACAATGAGCAGTTCTTC

d_gene: TRBD2
j_gene: TRBJ2-5
v_gene: TRBV24-1
abundance: few
CDR3aa: CATSGMGGETQYF
CDR3nt: TGTGCCACCTCTGGCATGGGAGGGGAGACCCAGTACTTC

d_gene: TRBD2
j_gene: TRBJ2-7
v_gene: TRBV3-1/TRBV3-2
abundance: NA
CDR3aa: CASSQASGGLYEQYF
CDR3nt: TGTGCCAGCAGCCAAGCCAGCGGGGGGCTCTACGAGCAGTACTTC

d_gene: NA
j_gene: TRBJ1-1
v_gene: TRBV5-1
abundance: NA
CDR3aa: CASSSDTGTITEAFF
CDR3nt: TGCGCCAGCAGCTCAGATACAGGTACGATTACTGAAGCTTTCTTT

d_gene: NA
j_gene: TRBJ1-6
v_gene: TRBV7-2
abundance: NA
CDR3aa: CASSREPNSPLHF
CDR3nt: TGTGCCAGCAGTAGAGAACCGAATTCACCCCTCCACTTT

d_gene: TRBD2
j_gene: TRBJ2-3
v_gene: TRBV7-2
abundance: NA
CDR3aa: CASSLASTSGGRGTQYF
CDR3nt: TGTGCCAGCAGCTTAGCGTCTACTAGCGGGGGGCGGGGTACGCAGTATTTT

d_gene: NA
j_gene: TRBJ1-1
v_gene: TRBV7-2
abundance: once
CDR3aa: CASSHGGANTEAFF
CDR3nt: TGTGCCAGCAGCCATGGGGGGGCGAACACTGAAGCTTTCTTT

d_gene: TRBD1
j_gene: TRBJ2-3
v_gene: TRBV2
abundance: NA
CDR3aa: CASRDRVSSTDTQYF
CDR3nt: TGTGCCAGCCGAGACAGGGTCTCTAGCACAGATACGCAGTATTTT

d_gene: NA
j_gene: TRBJ2-3
v_gene: TRBV6-2/TRBV6-3
abundance: NA
CDR3aa: CASSYVGISTDTQYF
CDR3nt: TGTGCCAGCAGTTACGTCGGGATAAGCACAGATACGCAGTATTTT

d_gene: TRBD1
j_gene: TRBJ1-2
v_gene: TRBV19
abundance: NA
CDR3aa: CASSRSRGTVSGYTF
CDR3nt: TGTGCCAGTAGCCGTTCCAGGGGGACCGTAAGCGGCTACACCTTC

d_gene: TRBD1
j_gene: TRBJ1-2
v_gene: TRBV5-4
abundance: NA
CDR3aa: CASSLGQGVEYYGYTF
CDR3nt: TGTGCCAGCAGCTTAGGACAGGGGGTGGAATATTATGGCTACACCTTC

d_gene: TRBD1
j_gene: TRBJ1-2
v_gene: TRBV19
abundance: once
CDR3aa: CAIRETGDYGYTF
CDR3nt: TGTGCCATCAGGGAGACAGGGGACTATGGCTACACCTTC

d_gene: NA
j_gene: TRBJ2-5
v_gene: TRBV7-2
abundance: NA
CDR3aa: CASSPLGGLQETQYF
CDR3nt: TGTGCCAGCAGCCCCCTGGGGGGTTTACAAGAGACCCAGTACTTC

d_gene: NA
j_gene: TRBJ2-2
v_gene: TRBV3-1/TRBV3-2
abundance: few
CDR3aa: CASSQVATGELFF
CDR3nt: TGTGCCAGCAGCCAGGTAGCGACCGGGGAGCTGTTTTTT

d_gene: TRBD1
j_gene: TRBJ2-7
v_gene: TRBV7-3
abundance: NA
CDR3aa: CASSYRGQGTEQYF
CDR3nt: TGTGCCAGCAGCTACCGGGGACAGGGAACCGAGCAGTACTTC

d_gene: TRBD1
j_gene: TRBJ2-7
v_gene: TRBV11-3
abundance: NA
CDR3aa: CASSLRGTGSYEQYF
CDR3nt: TGTGCCAGCAGCTTACGCGGGACAGGCTCCTACGAGCAGTACTTC

d_gene: NA
j_gene: TRBJ2-5
v_gene: TRBV5-1
abundance: once
CDR3aa: CASSEIEETQYF
CDR3nt: TGCGCCAGCAGCGAGATCGAAGAGACCCAGTACTTC

d_gene: TRBD1
j_gene: TRBJ2-7
v_gene: TRBV9
abundance: NA
CDR3aa: CASSVVASGGEQYF
CDR3nt: TGTGCCAGCAGCGTAGTGGCGTCAGGGGGAGAGCAGTACTTC

d_gene: TRBD1
j_gene: TRBJ2-5
v_gene: TRBV12-3/TRBV12-4
abundance: NA
CDR3aa: CASSLPGQGTQYF
CDR3nt: TGTGCCAGCAGTTTACCGGGACAGGGGACCCAGTACTTC

d_gene: NA
j_gene: TRBJ2-2
v_gene: TRBV27
abundance: NA
CDR3aa: CASTLTGNTGELFF
CDR3nt: TGTGCCAGCACTTTAACAGGAAACACCGGGGAGCTGTTTTTT

d_gene: TRBD2
j_gene: TRBJ2-2
v_gene: TRBV7-6
abundance: NA
CDR3aa: CASSLQSLAASNTGELFF
CDR3nt: TGTGCCAGCAGCCTACAGTCCCTAGCGGCTTCGAACACCGGGGAGCTGTTTTTT

d_gene: NA
j_gene: TRBJ1-2
v_gene: TRBV19
abundance: few
CDR3aa: CASSNPGGSYGYTF
CDR3nt: TGTGCCAGTAGTAACCCAGGAGGCAGCTATGGCTACACCTTC

d_gene: NA
j_gene: TRBJ1-1
v_gene: TRBV7-9
abundance: NA
CDR3aa: CASSLGGSTEAFF
CDR3nt: TGTGCCAGCAGCTTGGGGGGAAGCACTGAAGCTTTCTTT

d_gene: NA
j_gene: TRBJ2-7
v_gene: TRBV4-2
abundance: NA
CDR3aa: CASSQGLEPSYGQYF
CDR3nt: TGTGCCAGCAGCCAAGGGCTAGAACCTTCTTACGGGCAGTACTTC

d_gene: TRBD2
j_gene: TRBJ2-1
v_gene: TRBV10-3
abundance: NA
CDR3aa: CAISKLAGGHSSYNEQFF
CDR3nt: TGTGCCATCAGTAAACTAGCGGGAGGTCATAGCTCCTACAATGAGCAGTTCTTC

d_gene: NA
j_gene: TRBJ1-2
v_gene: TRBV30
abundance: NA
CDR3aa: CAWSGRIFNYGYTF
CDR3nt: TGTGCCTGGAGTGGCAGGATCTTTAACTATGGCTACACCTTC

d_gene: TRBD1
j_gene: TRBJ1-1
v_gene: TRBV11-3
abundance: NA
CDR3aa: CASRQRQGAGNTEAFF
CDR3nt: TGTGCCAGCAGACAACGACAGGGGGCCGGTAACACTGAAGCTTTCTTT

d_gene: NA
j_gene: TRBJ1-5
v_gene: TRBV27
abundance: NA
CDR3aa: CASSPAGRHQPQHF
CDR3nt: TGTGCCAGCAGTCCGGCAGGGCGCCATCAGCCCCAGCATTTT

d_gene: TRBD2
j_gene: TRBJ2-1
v_gene: TRBV2
abundance: NA
CDR3aa: CASRATSGRRSYNEQFF
CDR3nt: TGTGCCAGCAGGGCGACTAGCGGGAGACGCTCCTACAATGAGCAGTTCTTC

d_gene: NA
j_gene: TRBJ2-1
v_gene: TRBV13
abundance: NA
CDR3aa: CASSLNLDNEQFF
CDR3nt: TGTGCCAGCAGCCTCAACTTGGACAATGAGCAGTTCTTC

d_gene: TRBD2
j_gene: TRBJ2-1
v_gene: TRBV18
abundance: NA
CDR3aa: CASSPRFGGSEFF
CDR3nt: TGTGCCAGCTCACCACGATTCGGCGGGAGTGAGTTCTTC

d_gene: NA
j_gene: TRBJ2-2
v_gene: TRBV5-4
abundance: NA
CDR3aa: CASSRRTVANTGELFF
CDR3nt: TGTGCCAGCAGCCGCAGGACAGTCGCGAACACCGGGGAGCTGTTTTTT

d_gene: NA
j_gene: TRBJ1-1
v_gene: TRBV7-2
abundance: NA
CDR3aa: CASSLVPGDTEAFF
CDR3nt: TGTGCCAGCAGCTTAGTGCCGGGGGACACTGAAGCTTTCTTT

d_gene: NA
j_gene: TRBJ1-2
v_gene: TRBV19
abundance: NA
CDR3aa: CATQGQNRANYGYTF
CDR3nt: TGTGCCACTCAGGGCCAAAATCGAGCTAACTATGGCTACACCTTC

d_gene: TRBD2
j_gene: TRBJ2-5
v_gene: TRBV28
abundance: NA
CDR3aa: CASSLAGAETQYF
CDR3nt: TGTGCCAGCAGTTTGGCGGGAGCGGAGACCCAGTACTTC

d_gene: TRBD1
j_gene: TRBJ1-2
v_gene: TRBV11-2
abundance: NA
CDR3aa: CASSLQGSANYGYTF
CDR3nt: TGTGCCAGCAGCCTACAGGGGAGCGCTAACTATGGCTACACCTTC